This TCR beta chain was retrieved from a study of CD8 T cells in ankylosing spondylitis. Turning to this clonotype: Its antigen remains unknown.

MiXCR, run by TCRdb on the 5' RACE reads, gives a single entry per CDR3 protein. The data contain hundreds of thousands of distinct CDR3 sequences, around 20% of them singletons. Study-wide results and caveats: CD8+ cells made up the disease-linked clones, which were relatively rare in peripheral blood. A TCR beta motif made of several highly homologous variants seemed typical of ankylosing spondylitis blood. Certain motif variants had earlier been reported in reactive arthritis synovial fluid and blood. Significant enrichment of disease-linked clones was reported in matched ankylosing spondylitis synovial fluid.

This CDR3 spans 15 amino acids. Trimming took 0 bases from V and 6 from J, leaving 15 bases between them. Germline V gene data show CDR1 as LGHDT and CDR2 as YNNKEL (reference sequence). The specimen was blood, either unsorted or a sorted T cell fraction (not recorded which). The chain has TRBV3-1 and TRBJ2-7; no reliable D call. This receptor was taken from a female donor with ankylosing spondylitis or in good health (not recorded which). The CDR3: CASSQDGSRSVEQYF. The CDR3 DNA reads TGTGCCAGCAGCCAAGATGGCTCCCGTTCCGTCGAGCAGTACTTC.